This TCR beta chain emerged from a study of technical replicates of blood from a handful of donors. Germline assignment: CDR1 MNHNY and CDR2 SVGAGI (reference sequence). This CDR3 has 14 residues. V shed 6 bases and J 3 bases; nucleotides not matched to a gene: 5. This table comes from immunoSEQ multiplex PCR, and its TCRdb copy is limited to in-frame clones, with some not included. The repertoire has about 84,000 clones, almost 98% of them found once; the top ten carry less than 0.2%. The source material was T cells isolated from PBMCs. V gene TRBV6-6 combines with J gene TRBJ2-7, with 10 bases lining up with TRBD1. The TCR originated in a human donor in good health. CDR3 DNA sequence: TGTGCCAGCAGGAAAGGGACAGGGGTCTACGAGCAGTACTTC. Translated: CASRKGTGVYEQYF.